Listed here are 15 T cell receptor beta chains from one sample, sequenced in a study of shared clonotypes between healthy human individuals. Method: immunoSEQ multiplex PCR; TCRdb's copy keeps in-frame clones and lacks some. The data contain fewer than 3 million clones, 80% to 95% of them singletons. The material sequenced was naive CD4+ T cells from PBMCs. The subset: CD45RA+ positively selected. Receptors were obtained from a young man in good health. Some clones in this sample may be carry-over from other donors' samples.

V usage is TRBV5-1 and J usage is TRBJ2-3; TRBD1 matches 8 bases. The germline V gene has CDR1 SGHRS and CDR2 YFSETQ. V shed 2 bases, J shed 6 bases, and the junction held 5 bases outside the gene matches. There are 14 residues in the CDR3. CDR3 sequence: CASSFSGGMDTQYF. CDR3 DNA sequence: TGCGCCAGCAGCTTCTCAGGGGGCATGGATACGCAGTATTTT.

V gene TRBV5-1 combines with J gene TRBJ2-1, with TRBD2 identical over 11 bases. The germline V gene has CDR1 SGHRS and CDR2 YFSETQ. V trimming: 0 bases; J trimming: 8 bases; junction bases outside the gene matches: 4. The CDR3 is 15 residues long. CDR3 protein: CASSLVTSGSYEQFF. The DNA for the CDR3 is TGCGCCAGCAGCTTGGTAACTAGCGGGAGCTATGAGCAGTTCTTC.

As DNA, the CDR3 is TGTGCCAGCAGCTTAGGGGCGGCCCAAGAGACCCAGTACTTC. Translation: CASSLGAAQETQYF. The chain combines TRBV7-2 with TRBJ2-5; no firm D call. CDR3 length equals 14 residues. V gave up 1 base and J gave up 1 base, with 7 bases separating them. Looked up from germline, CDR1 is SGHTA and CDR2 is FQGNSA. The entire variable domain, with the rest obtained from reference TRBV7-2 and TRBJ2-5, is as follows: GAGVSQSPSNKVTEKGKDVELRCDPISGHTALYWYRQSLGQGLEFLIYFQGNSAPDKSGLPSDRFSAERTGGSVSTLTIQRTQQEDSAVYLCASSLGAAQETQYFGPGTRLLVL.

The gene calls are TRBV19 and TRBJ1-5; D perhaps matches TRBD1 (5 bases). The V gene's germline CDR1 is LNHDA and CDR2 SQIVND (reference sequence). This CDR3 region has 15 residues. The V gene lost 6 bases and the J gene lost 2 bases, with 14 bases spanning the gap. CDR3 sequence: CASRRQFAGNQPQHF. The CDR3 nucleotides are TGTGCCAGTAGAAGACAGTTCGCGGGCAATCAGCCCCAGCATTTT.

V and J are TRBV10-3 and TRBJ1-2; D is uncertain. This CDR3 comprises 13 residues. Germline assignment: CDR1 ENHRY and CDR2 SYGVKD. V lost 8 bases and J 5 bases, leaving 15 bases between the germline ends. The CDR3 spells CAIHNGENYGYTF. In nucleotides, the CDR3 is TGTGCCATCCACAATGGGGAGAATTATGGCTACACCTTC.

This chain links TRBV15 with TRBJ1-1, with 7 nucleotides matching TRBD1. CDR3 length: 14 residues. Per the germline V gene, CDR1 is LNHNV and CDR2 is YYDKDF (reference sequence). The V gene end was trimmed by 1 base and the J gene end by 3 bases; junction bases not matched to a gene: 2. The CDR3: CATSRAGGYTEAFF. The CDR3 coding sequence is TGTGCCACCAGCAGAGCAGGGGGATACACTGAAGCTTTCTTT.

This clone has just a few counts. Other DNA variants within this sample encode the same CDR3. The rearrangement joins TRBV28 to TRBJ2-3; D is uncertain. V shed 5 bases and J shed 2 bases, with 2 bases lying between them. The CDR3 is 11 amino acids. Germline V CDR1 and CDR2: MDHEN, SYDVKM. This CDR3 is CASSNTDTQYF. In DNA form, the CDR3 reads TGTGCCAGCAGTAACACAGATACGCAGTATTTT.

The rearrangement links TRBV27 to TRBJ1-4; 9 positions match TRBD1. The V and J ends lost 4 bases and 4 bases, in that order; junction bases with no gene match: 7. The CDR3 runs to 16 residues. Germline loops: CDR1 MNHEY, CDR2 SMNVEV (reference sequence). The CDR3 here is CASSSVGTGNNEKLFF. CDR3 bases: TGTGCCAGCAGTTCAGTGGGGACAGGGAATAATGAAAAACTGTTTTTT.

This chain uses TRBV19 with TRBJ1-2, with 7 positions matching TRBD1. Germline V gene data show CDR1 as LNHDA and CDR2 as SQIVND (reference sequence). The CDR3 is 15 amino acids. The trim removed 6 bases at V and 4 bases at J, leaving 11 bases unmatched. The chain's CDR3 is CASRTTGIGSYGYTF. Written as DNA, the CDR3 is TGTGCCAGTAGGACGACAGGGATTGGGAGCTATGGCTACACCTTC.

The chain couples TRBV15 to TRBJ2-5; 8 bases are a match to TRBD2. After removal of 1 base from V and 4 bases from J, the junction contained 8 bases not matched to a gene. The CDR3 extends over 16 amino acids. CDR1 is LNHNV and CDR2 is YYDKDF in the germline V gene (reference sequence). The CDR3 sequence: CATSRGVAGRGETQYF. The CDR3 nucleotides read TGTGCCACCAGCAGAGGGGTAGCGGGGAGGGGAGAGACCCAGTACTTC.

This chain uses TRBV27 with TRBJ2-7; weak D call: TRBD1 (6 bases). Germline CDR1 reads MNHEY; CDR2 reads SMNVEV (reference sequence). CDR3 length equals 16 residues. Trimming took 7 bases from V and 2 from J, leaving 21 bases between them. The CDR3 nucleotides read TGTGCCAGCAACCCGATTGACCAGGACAGTACCTACGAGCAGTACTTC. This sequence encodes CASNPIDQDSTYEQYF.

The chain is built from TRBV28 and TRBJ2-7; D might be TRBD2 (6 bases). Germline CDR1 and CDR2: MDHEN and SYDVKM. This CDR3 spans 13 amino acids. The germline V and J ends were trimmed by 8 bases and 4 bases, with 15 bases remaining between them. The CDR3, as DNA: TGTGCCAGCGAATTCGGGAGAGCGTACGAGCAGTACTTC. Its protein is CASEFGRAYEQYF.

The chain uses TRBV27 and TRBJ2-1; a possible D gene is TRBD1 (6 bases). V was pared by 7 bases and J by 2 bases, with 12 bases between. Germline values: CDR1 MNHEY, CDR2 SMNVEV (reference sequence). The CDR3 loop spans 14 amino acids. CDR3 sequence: CASTPGQAYNEQFF. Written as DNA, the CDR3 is TGTGCCAGCACTCCGGGACAAGCCTACAATGAGCAGTTCTTC.

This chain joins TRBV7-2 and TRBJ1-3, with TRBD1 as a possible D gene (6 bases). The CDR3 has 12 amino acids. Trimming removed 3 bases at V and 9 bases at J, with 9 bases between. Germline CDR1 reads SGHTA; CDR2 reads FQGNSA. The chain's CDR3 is CASSFGQRTIYF. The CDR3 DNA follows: TGTGCCAGCAGCTTCGGACAGCGCACCATATATTTT. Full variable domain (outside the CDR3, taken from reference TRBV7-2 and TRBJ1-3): GAGVSQSPSNKVTEKGKDVELRCDPISGHTALYWYRQSLGQGLEFLIYFQGNSAPDKSGLPSDRFSAERTGGSVSTLTIQRTQQEDSAVYLCASSFGQRTIYFGEGSWLTVV.

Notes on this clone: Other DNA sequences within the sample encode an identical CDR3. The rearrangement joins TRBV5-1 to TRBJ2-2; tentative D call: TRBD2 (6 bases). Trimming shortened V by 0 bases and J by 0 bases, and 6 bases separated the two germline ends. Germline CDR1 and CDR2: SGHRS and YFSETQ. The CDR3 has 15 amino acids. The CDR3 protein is CASSLGGTNTGELFF. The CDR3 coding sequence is TGCGCCAGCAGCTTGGGCGGGACGAACACCGGGGAGCTGTTTTTT.